The rows below give T cell receptor beta chains drawn from one sample of a study of OX40 agonist ivuxolimab in advanced cancers. Here immunoSEQ multiplex PCR was the method, and the copy in TCRdb shows in-frame clones only, minus some. The repertoire consists of 57,000 or so clones, with about 85% occurring once and the leading ten covering approximately 2.8%. The sequencing here drew on CD4+ or CD8+ T cells sorted from blood, taken in a trial of the OX40 agonist ivuxolimab. Receptor source: an adult with an advanced solid tumor such as melanoma, head and neck, liver or kidney cancer. CDR3s include the opening cysteine and the closing phenylalanine or tryptophan. Fields, in order: J gene, clone size, D gene, V gene, CDR3 protein, CDR3 DNA. D genes are given only for firm matches. Clone size is not always given. Where it is, it says once, few, many or a class for expanded clones.

j_gene: TRBJ1-5
abundance: .
d_gene: .
v_gene: TRBV29-1
CDR3aa: CSVAFGLPGSNQPQHF
CDR3nt: TGCAGCGTTGCATTCGGGCTCCCGGGAAGCAATCAGCCCCAGCATTTT

j_gene: TRBJ2-1
abundance: .
d_gene: TRBD1
v_gene: TRBV7-9
CDR3aa: CASREGQAIYNEQFF
CDR3nt: TGTGCCAGCAGGGAAGGACAGGCAATTTACAATGAGCAGTTCTTC

j_gene: TRBJ2-5
abundance: once
d_gene: .
v_gene: TRBV19
CDR3aa: CASSIRRETQYF
CDR3nt: TGTGCCAGTAGTATTCGGAGAGAGACCCAGTACTTC

j_gene: TRBJ2-1
abundance: .
d_gene: TRBD2
v_gene: TRBV19
CDR3aa: CASSIDRLARGWFF
CDR3nt: TGTGCCAGTAGTATAGATCGGCTAGCGCGGGGGTGGTTCTTC

j_gene: TRBJ1-2
abundance: few
d_gene: .
v_gene: TRBV30
CDR3aa: CAWRWADEGYTF
CDR3nt: TGTGCCTGGAGGTGGGCGGATGAAGGCTACACCTTC

j_gene: TRBJ2-6
abundance: .
d_gene: .
v_gene: TRBV7-3
CDR3aa: CASRISGANVLTF
CDR3nt: TGTGCCAGCAGGATCTCCGGGGCCAACGTCCTGACTTTC

j_gene: TRBJ2-3
abundance: .
d_gene: .
v_gene: TRBV27
CDR3aa: CASSPRMDLRTQYF
CDR3nt: TGTGCCAGCAGTCCCCGGATGGACCTTAGGACGCAGTATTTT

j_gene: TRBJ1-6
abundance: .
d_gene: .
v_gene: TRBV25-1
CDR3aa: CASQKGNSPLHF
CDR3nt: TGTGCCAGCCAAAAGGGTAACTCACCCCTCCACTTT

j_gene: TRBJ1-4
abundance: few
d_gene: .
v_gene: TRBV7-2
CDR3aa: CASSLEGEKLFF
CDR3nt: TGTGCCAGCAGCTTAGAGGGCGAAAAACTGTTTTTT

j_gene: TRBJ1-6
abundance: .
d_gene: .
v_gene: TRBV13
CDR3aa: CASSSRDPPLHF
CDR3nt: TGTGCCAGCAGCTCCAGGGACCCACCCCTCCACTTT

j_gene: TRBJ2-5
abundance: .
d_gene: .
v_gene: TRBV5-1
CDR3aa: CASSFRAQETQYF
CDR3nt: TGCGCCAGCAGCTTCCGAGCTCAAGAGACCCAGTACTTC

j_gene: TRBJ2-1
abundance: .
d_gene: TRBD2
v_gene: TRBV9
CDR3aa: CASSVAPGLAGSYNEQFF
CDR3nt: TGTGCCAGCAGCGTAGCCCCCGGCCTAGCGGGGTCCTACAATGAGCAGTTCTTC

j_gene: TRBJ1-1
abundance: few
d_gene: TRBD1
v_gene: TRBV30
CDR3aa: CAWTSGQGATEAFF
CDR3nt: TGTGCCTGGACTTCGGGACAGGGGGCCACTGAAGCTTTCTTT

j_gene: TRBJ2-1
abundance: .
d_gene: TRBD2
v_gene: TRBV29-1
CDR3aa: CSVLRGGVAGRGNEQFF
CDR3nt: TGCAGCGTCTTGAGGGGTGGCGTAGCGGGGCGGGGCAATGAGCAGTTCTTC

j_gene: TRBJ2-5
abundance: .
d_gene: .
v_gene: TRBV21-1
CDR3aa: CASRLQGADKETQYF
CDR3nt: TGTGCCAGCAGGTTACAGGGGGCAGATAAAGAGACCCAGTACTTC

j_gene: TRBJ2-3
abundance: .
d_gene: .
v_gene: TRBV19
CDR3aa: CATRPAADTQYF
CDR3nt: TGTGCCACTCGACCCGCGGCAGATACGCAGTATTTT

j_gene: TRBJ2-1
abundance: .
d_gene: TRBD2
v_gene: TRBV7-3
CDR3aa: CASSPTSGGLGYNEQFF
CDR3nt: TGTGCCAGCAGCCCGACTAGCGGGGGCCTCGGCTACAATGAGCAGTTCTTC

j_gene: TRBJ1-1
abundance: .
d_gene: TRBD1
v_gene: TRBV27
CDR3aa: CASSSPQGTNPNTEAFF
CDR3nt: TGTGCCAGCAGTTCCCCACAGGGGACCAACCCCAACACTGAAGCTTTCTTT

j_gene: TRBJ2-7
abundance: .
d_gene: TRBD2
v_gene: TRBV7-8
CDR3aa: CASNPGLSSYEQYF
CDR3nt: TGTGCCAGCAACCCGGGACTATCCTCCTACGAGCAGTACTTC

j_gene: TRBJ2-7
abundance: .
d_gene: .
v_gene: TRBV30
CDR3aa: CAWSVGGGGSEQYF
CDR3nt: TGTGCCTGGAGTGTAGGCGGAGGGGGTTCCGAGCAGTACTTC

j_gene: TRBJ1-6
abundance: .
d_gene: .
v_gene: TRBV30
CDR3aa: CAWSRGEWDSPLHF
CDR3nt: TGTGCCTGGAGTCGCGGGGAGTGGGATTCACCCCTCCACTTT

j_gene: TRBJ1-1
abundance: .
d_gene: TRBD1
v_gene: TRBV15
CDR3aa: CATSRRLGLTGKNTEAFF
CDR3nt: TGTGCCACCAGCCGTCGGTTGGGGTTGACAGGGAAGAACACTGAAGCTTTCTTT

j_gene: TRBJ2-3
abundance: .
d_gene: TRBD2
v_gene: TRBV11-3
CDR3aa: CASSLEGSGRTDAQYF
CDR3nt: TGTGCCAGCAGCTTAGAGGGTAGCGGGAGAACAGATGCGCAGTATTTT

j_gene: TRBJ2-7
abundance: .
d_gene: .
v_gene: TRBV11-2
CDR3aa: CASSLGHRLYEQYF
CDR3nt: TGTGCCAGCAGCTTAGGACATCGGCTTTACGAGCAGTACTTC

j_gene: TRBJ2-7
abundance: .
d_gene: .
v_gene: TRBV18
CDR3aa: CASSQPNYEQYF
CDR3nt: TGTGCCAGCTCACAACCTAACTACGAGCAGTACTTC

j_gene: TRBJ1-1
abundance: few
d_gene: .
v_gene: TRBV14
CDR3aa: CASSRMEATEAFF
CDR3nt: TGTGCCAGCAGCCGTATGGAGGCCACTGAAGCTTTCTTT

j_gene: TRBJ2-1
abundance: once
d_gene: .
v_gene: TRBV7-3
CDR3aa: CASSWGSGGGNEQFF
CDR3nt: TGTGCCAGCAGCTGGGGTAGCGGAGGGGGGAATGAGCAGTTCTTC

j_gene: TRBJ2-7
abundance: .
d_gene: .
v_gene: TRBV5-4
CDR3aa: CASSLDSGYEQYF
CDR3nt: TGTGCCAGCAGCTTGGATTCCGGGTACGAGCAGTACTTC

j_gene: TRBJ1-1
abundance: .
d_gene: .
v_gene: TRBV19
CDR3aa: CASRTTKNTEAFF
CDR3nt: TGTGCCAGTAGGACTACTAAGAACACTGAAGCTTTCTTT

j_gene: TRBJ2-1
abundance: .
d_gene: .
v_gene: TRBV7-9
CDR3aa: CASNRGTYNEQFF
CDR3nt: TGTGCCAGCAATAGGGGGACCTACAATGAGCAGTTCTTC

j_gene: TRBJ2-2
abundance: .
d_gene: .
v_gene: TRBV6-5
CDR3aa: CASRTGVAGELFF
CDR3nt: TGTGCCAGCAGGACGGGAGTGGCCGGGGAGCTGTTTTTT

j_gene: TRBJ1-2
abundance: .
d_gene: .
v_gene: TRBV19
CDR3aa: CASSISGSNYGYTF
CDR3nt: TGTGCCAGTAGTATTTCTGGCAGCAACTATGGCTACACCTTC

j_gene: TRBJ2-4
abundance: .
d_gene: .
v_gene: TRBV18
CDR3aa: CASSPRVIQAKNIQYF
CDR3nt: TGTGCCAGCTCACCACGGGTGATACAGGCTAAAAACATTCAGTACTTC

j_gene: TRBJ2-1
abundance: .
d_gene: TRBD2
v_gene: TRBV6-6
CDR3aa: CASRPGLAGGDEQFF
CDR3nt: TGTGCCAGCAGACCTGGACTAGCGGGGGGGGATGAGCAGTTCTTC

j_gene: TRBJ2-7
abundance: .
d_gene: TRBD2
v_gene: TRBV5-4
CDR3aa: CASSVSGSNEQYF
CDR3nt: TGTGCCAGCAGCGTGAGCGGGAGCAACGAGCAGTACTTC

j_gene: TRBJ1-1
abundance: .
d_gene: TRBD1
v_gene: TRBV12-5
CDR3aa: CASAPAGTGGLGSTEAFF
CDR3nt: TGTGCTAGTGCCCCGGCCGGGACAGGGGGGTTAGGAAGTACTGAAGCTTTCTTT

j_gene: TRBJ1-6
abundance: .
d_gene: .
v_gene: TRBV7-9
CDR3aa: CASSPGPSSYNSPLHF
CDR3nt: TGTGCCAGCAGCCCGGGTCCTAGCTCCTATAATTCACCCCTCCACTTT

j_gene: TRBJ2-2
abundance: .
d_gene: TRBD1
v_gene: TRBV7-2
CDR3aa: CASSWDRSNTGELFF
CDR3nt: TGTGCCAGCAGCTGGGACAGGAGTAACACCGGGGAGCTGTTTTTT

j_gene: TRBJ1-2
abundance: .
d_gene: TRBD1
v_gene: TRBV2
CDR3aa: CASSSTGTYGYTF
CDR3nt: TGTGCCAGCAGTTCGACAGGGACCTATGGCTACACCTTC

j_gene: TRBJ2-7
abundance: few
d_gene: TRBD1
v_gene: TRBV5-1
CDR3aa: CASSTGQVMYEQYF
CDR3nt: TGCGCCAGCAGCACAGGACAGGTGATGTACGAGCAGTACTTC

j_gene: TRBJ1-1
abundance: .
d_gene: .
v_gene: TRBV19
CDR3aa: CASRTLGDGMNTEAFF
CDR3nt: TGTGCCAGCCGCACCTTAGGGGACGGTATGAACACTGAAGCTTTCTTT